The present T cell receptor beta chain was sequenced within a study of CD8 T cells in Susac syndrome. Sequencing of TCR beta was performed on blood CD8+ and CD4+ T cells. The multiple sclerosis control group consisted of treatment-naive patients whose relapsing-remitting disease, which was either stable or active, fulfilled revised McDonald criteria. The TEMRA cells underwent FACS enrichment, while the CD8+ and CD4+ T cells underwent negative isolation. After extraction with the RNeasy kit, about 0.45 to 1 ug of the RNA was reverse transcribed using random hexamers. TCRdb reprocessed the immunoSEQ multiplex PCR reads via MiXCR and lists one record per CDR3 protein. The sample lists more than 95,000 distinct CDR3 sequences, just over 90% seen once, with approximately 0.3% in the top ten. Per the germline V gene, CDR1 is SEHNR and CDR2 is FQNEAQ (reference sequence). CDR3 length: 16 residues. Trimming stripped 6 bases from V and 0 bases from J, with 16 bases between.

Material: CD8+ T cells from PBMCs. The TCR was taken from a human donor with multiple sclerosis. The V and J genes are TRBV7-9 and TRBJ2-3; the D is unclear. DNA of the CDR3: TGTGCCAGCAGTCGACTCCAGGAGACTAGCACAGATACGCAGTATTTT. It translates to CASSRLQETSTDTQYF.